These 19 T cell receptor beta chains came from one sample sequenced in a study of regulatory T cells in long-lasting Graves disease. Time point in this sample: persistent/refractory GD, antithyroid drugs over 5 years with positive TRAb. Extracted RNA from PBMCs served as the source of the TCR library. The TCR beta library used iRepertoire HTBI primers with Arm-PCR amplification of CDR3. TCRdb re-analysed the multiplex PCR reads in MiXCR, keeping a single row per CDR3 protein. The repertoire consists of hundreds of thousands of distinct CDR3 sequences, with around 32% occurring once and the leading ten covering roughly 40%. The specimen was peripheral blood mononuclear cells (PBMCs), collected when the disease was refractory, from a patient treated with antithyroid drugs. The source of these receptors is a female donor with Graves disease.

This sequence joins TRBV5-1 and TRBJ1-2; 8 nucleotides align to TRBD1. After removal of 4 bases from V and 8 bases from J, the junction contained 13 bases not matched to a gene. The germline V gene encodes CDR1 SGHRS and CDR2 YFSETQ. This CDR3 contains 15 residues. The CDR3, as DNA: TGCGCCAGCAGCCTCTTGCCGGACAGGGTCTCGGGCTACACCTTC. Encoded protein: CASSLLPDRVSGYTF.

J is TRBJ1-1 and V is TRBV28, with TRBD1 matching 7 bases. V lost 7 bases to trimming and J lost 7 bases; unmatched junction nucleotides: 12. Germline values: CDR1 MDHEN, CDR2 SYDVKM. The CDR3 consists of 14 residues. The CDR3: CASTPGTAIVEAFF. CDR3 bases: TGTGCCAGCACGCCAGGGACAGCCATTGTTGAAGCTTTCTTT.

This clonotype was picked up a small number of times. The CDR3 DNA reads TGCAGTGCTAACAAGGGAGTCGGCAATCAGCCCCAGCATTTT. This gives the protein CSANKGVGNQPQHF. V gene TRBV20-1 combines with J gene TRBJ1-5; D is ambiguous. Trimming stripped 4 bases from V and 2 bases from J, with 12 bases between. Germline loops: CDR1 DFQATT, CDR2 SNEGSKA (reference sequence). The CDR3 contains 14 residues.

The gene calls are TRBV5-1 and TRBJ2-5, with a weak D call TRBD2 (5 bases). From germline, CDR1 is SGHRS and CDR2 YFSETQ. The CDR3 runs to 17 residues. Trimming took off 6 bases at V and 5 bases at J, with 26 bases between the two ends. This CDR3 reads CASKRASPGFLGETQYF. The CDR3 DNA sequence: TGCGCCAGCAAGAGGGCTTCACCCGGGTTTCTGGGGGAGACCCAGTACTTC.

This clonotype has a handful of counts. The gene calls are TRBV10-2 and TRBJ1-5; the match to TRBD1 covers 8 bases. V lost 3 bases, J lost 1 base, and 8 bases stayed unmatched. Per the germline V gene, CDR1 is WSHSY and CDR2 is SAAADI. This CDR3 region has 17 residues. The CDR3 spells CASSDNSPGGSNQPQHF. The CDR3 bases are TGCGCCAGCAGTGACAATAGTCCAGGGGGCAGCAATCAGCCCCAGCATTTT.

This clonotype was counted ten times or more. CDR3 region: CASNPLGQGKRNTEAFF. CDR3 sequence (DNA): TGTGCCAGCAACCCCCTGGGGCAGGGCAAGAGGAACACTGAAGCTTTCTTT. The J gene is TRBJ1-1, the V gene TRBV6-2 or TRBV6-3, with a weak D call TRBD1 (5 bases). CDR1 is MNHEY and CDR2 is SVGEGT in the germline V gene. Trimming removed 7 bases from V and 1 base from J, with 22 bases in between. There are 17 residues in the CDR3.

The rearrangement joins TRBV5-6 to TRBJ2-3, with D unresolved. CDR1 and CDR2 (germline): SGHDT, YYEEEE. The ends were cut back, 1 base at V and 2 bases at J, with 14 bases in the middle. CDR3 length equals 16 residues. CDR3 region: CASSLSLALPTDTQYF. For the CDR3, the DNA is TGTGCCAGCAGCTTGTCGTTAGCCCTACCCACAGATACGCAGTATTTT.

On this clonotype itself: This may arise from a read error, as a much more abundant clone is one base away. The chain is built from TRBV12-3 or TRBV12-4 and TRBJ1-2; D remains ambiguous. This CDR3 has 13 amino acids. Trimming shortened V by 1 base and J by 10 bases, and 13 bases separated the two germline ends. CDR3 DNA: TGTGCCAGCAGTTTAGAGACGGCGGTCTCCTACACCTTC. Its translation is CASSLETAVSYTF.

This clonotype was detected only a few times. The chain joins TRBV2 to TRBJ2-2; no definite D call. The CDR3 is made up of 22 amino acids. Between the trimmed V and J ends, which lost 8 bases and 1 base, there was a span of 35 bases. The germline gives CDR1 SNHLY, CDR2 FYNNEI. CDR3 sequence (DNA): TGTGCCAGCTTAGGAAGCTCCCTAATCAACAGAACATACGGCCGGAACACCGGGGAGCTGTTTTTT. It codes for CASLGSSLINRTYGRNTGELFF.

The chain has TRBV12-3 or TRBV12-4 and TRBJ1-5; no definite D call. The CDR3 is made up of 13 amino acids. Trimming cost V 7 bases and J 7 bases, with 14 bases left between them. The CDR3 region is CASNSEGRQPQHF. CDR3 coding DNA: TGTGCCAGCAATTCGGAGGGCCGGCAGCCCCAGCATTTT.

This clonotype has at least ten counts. CDR3 sequence reads: CASSEDSLNTEAFF. The CDR3 nucleotides are TGTGCCAGCAGTGAGGACAGCCTGAACACTGAAGCTTTCTTT. The chain has TRBV2 and TRBJ1-1, with a weak D call TRBD1 (6 bases). The germline V gene encodes CDR1 SNHLY and CDR2 FYNNEI. This CDR3 has 14 residues. V was cut by 3 bases and J by 0 bases, with 8 bases left in between. Full variable domain (missing parts from reference TRBV2 and TRBJ1-1): EPEVTQTPSHQVTQMGQEVILRCVPISNHLYFYWYRQILGQKVEFLVSFYNNEISEKSEIFDDQFSVERPDGSNFTLKIRSTKLEDSAMYFCASSEDSLNTEAFFGQGTRLTVV.

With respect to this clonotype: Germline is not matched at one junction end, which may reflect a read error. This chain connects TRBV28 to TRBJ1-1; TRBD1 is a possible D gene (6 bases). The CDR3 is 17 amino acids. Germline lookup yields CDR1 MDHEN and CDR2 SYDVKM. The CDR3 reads CASSQERDTGLDTEAFF. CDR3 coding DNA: TGCGCCAGCAGCCAAGAGAGGGACACAGGGTTGGACACTGAAGCTTTCTTT.

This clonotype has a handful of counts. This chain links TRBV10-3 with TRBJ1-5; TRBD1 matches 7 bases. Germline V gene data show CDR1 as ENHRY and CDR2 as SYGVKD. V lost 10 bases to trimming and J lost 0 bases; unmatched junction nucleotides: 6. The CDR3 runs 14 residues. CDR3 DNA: TGTGCCAGCGGGACAGCGGATAGCAATCAGCCCCAGCATTTT. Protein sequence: CASGTADSNQPQHF.

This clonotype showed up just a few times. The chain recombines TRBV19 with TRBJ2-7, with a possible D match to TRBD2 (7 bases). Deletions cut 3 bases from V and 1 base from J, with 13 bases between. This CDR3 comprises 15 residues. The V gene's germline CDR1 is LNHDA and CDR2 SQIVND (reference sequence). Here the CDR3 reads CASSMGAGASYEQYF. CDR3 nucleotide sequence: TGTGCCAGTAGTATGGGGGCGGGAGCATCCTACGAGCAGTACTTC.

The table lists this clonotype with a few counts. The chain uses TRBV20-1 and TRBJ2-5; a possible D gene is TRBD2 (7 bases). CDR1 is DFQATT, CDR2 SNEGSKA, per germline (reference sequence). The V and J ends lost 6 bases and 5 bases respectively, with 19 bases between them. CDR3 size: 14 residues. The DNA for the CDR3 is TGCAGTGCGACCCCTGGACTAGGGGGGGAGACCCAGTACTTC. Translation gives CSATPGLGGETQYF.

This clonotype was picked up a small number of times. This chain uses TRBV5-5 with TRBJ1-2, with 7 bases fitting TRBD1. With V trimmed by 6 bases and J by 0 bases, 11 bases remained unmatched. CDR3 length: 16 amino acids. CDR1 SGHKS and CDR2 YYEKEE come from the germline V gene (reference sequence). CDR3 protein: CASTPTGSITNYGYTF. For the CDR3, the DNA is TGTGCCAGCACACCGACAGGGTCTATTACTAACTATGGCTACACCTTC.

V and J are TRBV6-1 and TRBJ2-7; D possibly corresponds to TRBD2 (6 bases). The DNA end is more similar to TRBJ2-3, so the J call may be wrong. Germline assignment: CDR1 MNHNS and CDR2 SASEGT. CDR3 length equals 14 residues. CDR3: CASSDRGNPDTQYF. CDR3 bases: TGTGCCAGCAGTGACCGCGGGAACCCAGATACGCAGTATTTT.

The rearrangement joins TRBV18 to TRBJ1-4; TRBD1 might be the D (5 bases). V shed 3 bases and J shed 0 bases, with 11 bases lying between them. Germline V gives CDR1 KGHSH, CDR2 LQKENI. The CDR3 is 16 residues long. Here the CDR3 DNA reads TGTGCCAGCTCACCTATCGGACAAGCAACTAATGAAAAACTGTTTTTT. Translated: CASSPIGQATNEKLFF.

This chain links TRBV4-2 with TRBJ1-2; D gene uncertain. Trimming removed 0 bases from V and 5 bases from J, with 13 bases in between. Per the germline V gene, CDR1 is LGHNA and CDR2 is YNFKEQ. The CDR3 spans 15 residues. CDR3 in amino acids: CASSQEKGAGYGYTF. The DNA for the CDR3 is TGTGCCAGCAGCCAAGAAAAGGGCGCGGGTTATGGCTACACCTTC.